This T cell receptor beta chain appears in the sequencing data of a study of blood T cell repertoires in COVID-19. The wider study: The analysed material was cDNA or gDNA that came from T cells, B-cell-depleted T cells, or PBMCs.

V was pared by 6 bases and J by 7 bases, with 9 bases of the junction left unmatched. CDR3 length: 15 residues. Germline CDR1 and CDR2: MNHEY and SMNVEV (reference sequence). Followed longitudinally, the Seattle patients had been enrolled during active infection. In the source study's methods: Researchers report that nucleated cell counts were estimated from reference gene primer amplification. TCRdb keeps only in-frame clones here, not all; method: immunoSEQ multiplex PCR. The V and J calls and the clone size are those of that table, but D and trimming were determined from the DNA. The sample has hundreds of thousands of clones, 70% to 90% seen once.

Sequenced input: peripheral blood. This chain uses TRBV27 with TRBJ2-1; TRBD2 aligns across 10 bases. The sequence was collected from a woman in her fifties or sixties with COVID-19, enrolled during active disease. The CDR3 is CASSPSGGAWNEQFF. CDR3 DNA: TGTGCCAGCAGCCCAAGCGGGGGGGCTTGGAATGAGCAGTTCTTC.